This TCR beta chain was recovered during a study of metastatic and nonmetastatic thyroid tumors. The CDR3 loop spans 15 amino acids. V dropped 4 bases and J dropped 5 bases, with 17 bases sitting between them. CDR1 and CDR2 from the germline V gene are MNHEY and SMNVEV (reference sequence). For this clone: A much larger clone differs from this one at a single base, so this may be a read error.

From the PCR reads, TCRdb re-called clones with MiXCR. The sample has tens of thousands of clones; 11% to 15% are singletons. Patients were all untreated before their thyroid surgery. The genes are TRBV27 and TRBJ2-5; no definite D call. This TCR was sampled from a male donor with papillary thyroid cancer or a benign thyroid nodule (not recorded which). Some clones in this sample may be carry-over from other donors' samples. Sequenced input: blood. The CDR3 sequence is CASSSVVGPAETQYF. In nucleotides, the CDR3 is TGTGCCAGCAGTTCGGTGGTAGGGCCGGCGGAGACCCAGTACTTC.